This T cell receptor (beta chain) was identified during a study of OX40 agonist ivuxolimab in advanced cancers. The protocol was immunoSEQ multiplex PCR, while the TCRdb copy is restricted to in-frame clones and leaves out a portion. The data show approximately 69,000 clones, around 94% seen once. The CDR3 is 14 amino acids. Germline V lookup: CDR1 SGHDN, CDR2 FVKESK. Trimming removed 5 bases from V and 4 bases from J; junction bases left unmatched: 2. This specimen was CD4+ or CD8+ T cells sorted from blood, taken in a trial of the OX40 agonist ivuxolimab. This clonotype was obtained from an adult with an advanced solid tumor such as melanoma, head and neck, liver or kidney cancer. The chain has TRBV14 and TRBJ2-7; 13 bases fit TRBD2. The CDR3 region has the DNA TGTGCCAGCAGCGTGGGACTAGCGGGGTACGAGCAGTACTTC. Translation gives CASSVGLAGYEQYF.